This TCR beta chain was sequenced in a study of PD-1 blockade in classical Hodgkin lymphoma. The CDR3 covers 12 residues. Trimming stripped 8 bases from V and 5 bases from J, with 12 bases between. From germline, CDR1 is MDHEN and CDR2 SYDVKM. About this clone: Antigen: not known.

As for time point: newly diagnosed, previously untreated cHL patient sample. From thawed PBMCs, CD4+ T cells were purified using magnetic negative selection. The authors compared against newly diagnosed, untreated classical Hodgkin lymphoma PBMCs. General study points: Relapsed/refractory patients reportedly had lower baseline diversity than newly diagnosed patients. Why repertoires differed is undefined; disease activity or prior therapy possibly contributed.

Method: immunoSEQ multiplex PCR; TCRdb's copy keeps in-frame clones and lacks some. Among around 30,000 clones listed, approximately 90% were seen once. The receptor comes from a human donor with classical Hodgkin lymphoma. Sequencing input: CD4+ T cells from blood. The rearrangement links TRBV28 to TRBJ1-2; D unresolved. The CDR3 sequence: CASRGPVYGYTF. The CDR3 DNA is TGTGCCAGCCGTGGCCCCGTTTATGGCTACACCTTC.